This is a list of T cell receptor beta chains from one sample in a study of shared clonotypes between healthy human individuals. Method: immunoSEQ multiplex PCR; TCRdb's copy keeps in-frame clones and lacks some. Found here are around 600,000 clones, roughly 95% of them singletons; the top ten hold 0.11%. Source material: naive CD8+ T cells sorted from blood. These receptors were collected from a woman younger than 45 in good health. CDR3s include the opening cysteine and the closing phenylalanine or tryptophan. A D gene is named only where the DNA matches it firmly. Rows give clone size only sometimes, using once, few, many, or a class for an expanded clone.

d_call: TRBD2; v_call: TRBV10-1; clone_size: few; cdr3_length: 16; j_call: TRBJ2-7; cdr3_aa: CASSEGLAGAIYEQYF; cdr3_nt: TGCGCCAGCAGTGAGGGACTAGCGGGAGCTATCTACGAGCAGTACTTC
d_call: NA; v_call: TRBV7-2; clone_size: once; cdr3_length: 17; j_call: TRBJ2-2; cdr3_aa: CASSPHRGRGNTGELFF; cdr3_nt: TGTGCCAGCAGCCCCCACCGGGGGCGGGGGAACACCGGGGAGCTGTTTTTT
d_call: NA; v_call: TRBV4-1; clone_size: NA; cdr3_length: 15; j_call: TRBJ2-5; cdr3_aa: CASSHPAGFGETQYF; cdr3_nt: TGCGCCAGCAGCCACCCGGCGGGGTTCGGAGAGACCCAGTACTTC
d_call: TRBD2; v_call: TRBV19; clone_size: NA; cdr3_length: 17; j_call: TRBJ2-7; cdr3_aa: CASSFGTNPTPIYEQYF; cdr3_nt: TGTGCCAGTAGTTTTGGGACTAACCCAACCCCTATCTACGAGCAGTACTTC
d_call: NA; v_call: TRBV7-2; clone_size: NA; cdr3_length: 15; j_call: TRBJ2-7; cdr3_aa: CASSYPQGSRDEQYF; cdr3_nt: TGTGCCAGCAGCTACCCCCAGGGGAGCAGAGACGAGCAGTACTTC
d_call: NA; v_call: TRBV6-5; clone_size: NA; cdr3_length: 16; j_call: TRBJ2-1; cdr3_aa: CASSYSHSGSYNEQFF; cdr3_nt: TGTGCCAGCAGTTACTCGCACAGTGGCTCCTACAATGAGCAGTTCTTC
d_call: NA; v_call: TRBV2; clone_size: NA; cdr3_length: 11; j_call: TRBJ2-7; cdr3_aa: CASRGQYEQYF; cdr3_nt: TGTGCCAGCAGGGGGCAATACGAGCAGTACTTC
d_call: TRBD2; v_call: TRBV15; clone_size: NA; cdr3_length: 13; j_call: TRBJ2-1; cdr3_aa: CATSSRREGEQFF; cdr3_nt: TGTGCCACCAGCAGCCGGCGGGAGGGCGAGCAGTTCTTC
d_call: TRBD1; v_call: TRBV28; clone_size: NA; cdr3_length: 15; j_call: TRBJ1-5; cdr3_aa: CASRNTGVSNQPQHF; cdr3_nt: TGTGCCAGCAGAAATACAGGGGTTAGCAATCAGCCCCAGCATTTT
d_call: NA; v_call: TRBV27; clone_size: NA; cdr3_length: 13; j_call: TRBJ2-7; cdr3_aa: CASSPGVHYEQYF; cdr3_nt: TGTGCCAGCAGTCCCGGGGTTCACTACGAGCAGTACTTC
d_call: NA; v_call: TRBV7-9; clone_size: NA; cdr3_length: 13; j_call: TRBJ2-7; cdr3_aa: CASSYGLNYEQYF; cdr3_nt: TGTGCCAGCAGTTACGGACTGAACTACGAGCAGTACTTC
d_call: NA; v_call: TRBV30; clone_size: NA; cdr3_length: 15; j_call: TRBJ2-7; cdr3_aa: CAPPVVEASPYEQYF; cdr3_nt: TGTGCTCCTCCGGTAGTCGAGGCCTCCCCCTACGAGCAGTACTTC
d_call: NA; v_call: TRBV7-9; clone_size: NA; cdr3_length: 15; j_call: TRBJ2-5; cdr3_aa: CASSLSSDRKETQYF; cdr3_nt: TGTGCCAGCAGCTTATCATCTGACCGCAAGGAGACCCAGTACTTC
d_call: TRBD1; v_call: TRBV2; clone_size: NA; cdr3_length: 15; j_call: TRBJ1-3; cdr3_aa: CASSDGTGSGNTIYF; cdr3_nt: TGTGCCAGCAGCGACGGGACAGGGTCTGGAAACACCATATATTTT
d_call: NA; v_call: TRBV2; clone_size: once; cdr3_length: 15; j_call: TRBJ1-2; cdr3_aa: CASSDSTENKYGYTF; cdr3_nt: TGTGCCAGCAGTGATTCAACAGAAAACAAATATGGCTACACCTTC
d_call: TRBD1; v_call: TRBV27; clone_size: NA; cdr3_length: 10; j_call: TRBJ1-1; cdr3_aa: CASGQGLSFF; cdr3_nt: TGTGCCAGCGGACAGGGTTTGTCTTTCTTT
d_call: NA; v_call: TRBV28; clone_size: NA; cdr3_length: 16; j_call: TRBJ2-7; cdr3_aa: CASSFYGGTKGYEQYF; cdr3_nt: TGTGCCAGCAGTTTTTACGGCGGGACGAAGGGGTACGAGCAGTACTTC
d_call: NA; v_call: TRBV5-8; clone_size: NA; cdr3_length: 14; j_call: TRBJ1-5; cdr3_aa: CASSLGGYPRPQHF; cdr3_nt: TGTGCCAGCAGCTTGGGAGGCTATCCACGGCCCCAGCATTTT
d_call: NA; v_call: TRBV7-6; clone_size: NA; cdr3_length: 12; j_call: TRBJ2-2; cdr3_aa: CASSILTGELFF; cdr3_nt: TGTGCCAGCAGCATTCTCACCGGGGAGCTGTTTTTT
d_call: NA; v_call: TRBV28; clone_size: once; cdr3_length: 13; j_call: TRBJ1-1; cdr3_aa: CASSFQGGTEAFF; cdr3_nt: TGTGCCAGCAGTTTCCAGGGAGGCACTGAAGCTTTCTTT
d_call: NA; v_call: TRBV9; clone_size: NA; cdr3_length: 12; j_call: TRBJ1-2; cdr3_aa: CASSGGGYGYTF; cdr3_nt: TGTGCCAGCAGCGGCGGGGGGTATGGCTACACCTTC
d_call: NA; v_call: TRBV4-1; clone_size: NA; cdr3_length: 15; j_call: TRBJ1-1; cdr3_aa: CASSQAMDSRTEAFF; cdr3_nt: TGCGCCAGCAGCCAAGCGATGGACTCGAGGACTGAAGCTTTCTTT
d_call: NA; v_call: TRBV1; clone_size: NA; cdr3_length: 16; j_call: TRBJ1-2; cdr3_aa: CTSSQAPQGIASGYTF; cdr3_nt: TGCACCAGCAGCCAAGCCCCGCAGGGTATAGCAAGCGGCTACACCTTC
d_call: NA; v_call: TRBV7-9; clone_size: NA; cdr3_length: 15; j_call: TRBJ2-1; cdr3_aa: CASSGGTEVLYEQFF; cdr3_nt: TGTGCCAGCAGCGGGGGAACTGAAGTTTTATATGAGCAGTTCTTC
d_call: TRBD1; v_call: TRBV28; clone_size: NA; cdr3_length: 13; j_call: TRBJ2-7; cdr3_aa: CASRTGPPYEQYF; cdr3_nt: TGTGCCAGTAGGACAGGGCCCCCCTACGAGCAGTACTTC
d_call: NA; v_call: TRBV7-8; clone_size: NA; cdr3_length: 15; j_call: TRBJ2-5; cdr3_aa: CASSPGTERPWTQYF; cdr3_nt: TGTGCCAGCAGCCCAGGGACCGAGCGTCCTTGGACCCAGTACTTC
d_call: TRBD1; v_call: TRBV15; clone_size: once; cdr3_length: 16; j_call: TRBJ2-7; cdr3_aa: CATSRGSEGQAYEQYF; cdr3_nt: TGTGCCACCAGCAGAGGGAGCGAGGGACAGGCCTACGAGCAGTACTTC
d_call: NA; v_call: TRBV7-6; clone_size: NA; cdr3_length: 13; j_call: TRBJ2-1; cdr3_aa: CASSLAVHNEQFF; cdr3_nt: TGTGCCAGCAGCTTAGCGGTCCACAATGAGCAGTTCTTC
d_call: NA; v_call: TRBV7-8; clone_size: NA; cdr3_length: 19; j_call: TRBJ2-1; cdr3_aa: CASSLNEEIWVNDGDEQFF; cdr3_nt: TGTGCCAGCAGCTTAAATGAGGAGATATGGGTTAATGACGGCGATGAGCAGTTCTTC
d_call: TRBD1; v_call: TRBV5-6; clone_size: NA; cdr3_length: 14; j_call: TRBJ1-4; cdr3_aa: CASSSTGDHEKLFF; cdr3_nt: TGTGCCAGCAGCTCTACAGGGGATCATGAAAAACTGTTTTTT
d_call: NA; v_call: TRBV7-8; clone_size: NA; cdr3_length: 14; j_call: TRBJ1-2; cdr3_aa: CASSLTGYARGYTF; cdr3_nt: TGTGCCAGCAGCTTAACAGGGTATGCTCGAGGCTACACCTTC
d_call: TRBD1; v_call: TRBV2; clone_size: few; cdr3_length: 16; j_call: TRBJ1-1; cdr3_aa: CASSGPGQGAYTEAFF; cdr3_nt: TGTGCCAGCAGTGGTCCCGGACAGGGGGCATACACTGAAGCTTTCTTT
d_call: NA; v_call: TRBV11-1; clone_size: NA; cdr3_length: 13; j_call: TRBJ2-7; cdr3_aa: CASSFGPSYEQYF; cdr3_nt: TGTGCCAGCAGCTTCGGCCCGTCCTACGAGCAGTACTTC
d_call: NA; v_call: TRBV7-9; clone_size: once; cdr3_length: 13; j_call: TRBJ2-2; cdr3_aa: CASRTRGTGELFF; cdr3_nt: TGTGCCAGCAGGACCCGAGGCACCGGGGAGCTGTTTTTT
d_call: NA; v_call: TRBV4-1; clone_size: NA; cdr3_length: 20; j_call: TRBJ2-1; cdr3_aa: CASSHPGNPTRESSYNEQFF; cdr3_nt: TGCGCCAGCAGCCACCCTGGAAATCCGACTAGGGAAAGCTCCTACAATGAGCAGTTCTTC
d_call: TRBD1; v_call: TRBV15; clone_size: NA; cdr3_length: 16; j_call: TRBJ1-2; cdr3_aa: CATRSDRGAGFYGYTF; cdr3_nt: TGTGCCACCAGAAGTGACAGGGGGGCTGGTTTCTATGGCTACACCTTC
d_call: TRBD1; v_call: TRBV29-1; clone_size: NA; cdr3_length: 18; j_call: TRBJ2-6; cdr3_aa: CSVEDPRTGAFGANVLTF; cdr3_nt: TGCAGCGTTGAAGATCCTCGGACAGGGGCCTTTGGGGCCAACGTCCTGACTTTC
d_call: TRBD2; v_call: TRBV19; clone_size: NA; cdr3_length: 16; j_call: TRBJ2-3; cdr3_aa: CASRRIAGGRTDTQYF; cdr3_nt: TGTGCCAGTAGAAGGATAGCGGGAGGGCGCACAGATACGCAGTATTTT
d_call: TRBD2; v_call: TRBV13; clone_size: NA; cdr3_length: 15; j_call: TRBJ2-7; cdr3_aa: CASSPGLAGSYEQYF; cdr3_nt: TGTGCCAGCAGCCCCGGACTAGCGGGATCATACGAGCAGTACTTC
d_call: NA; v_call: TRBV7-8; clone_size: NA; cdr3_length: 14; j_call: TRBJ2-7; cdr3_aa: CASSLSPQGYEQYF; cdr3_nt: TGTGCCAGCAGCTTATCCCCTCAAGGGTACGAGCAGTACTTC
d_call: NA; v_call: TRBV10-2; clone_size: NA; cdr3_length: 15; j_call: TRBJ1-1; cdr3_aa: CASSEEGGIGSEAFF; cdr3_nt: TGCGCCAGCAGTGAGGAAGGAGGGATCGGGTCTGAAGCTTTCTTT
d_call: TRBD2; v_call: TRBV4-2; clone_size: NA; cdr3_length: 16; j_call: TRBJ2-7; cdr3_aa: CASSQDALAASYEQYF; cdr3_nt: TGTGCCAGCAGCCAAGATGCACTAGCGGCCAGCTACGAGCAGTACTTC
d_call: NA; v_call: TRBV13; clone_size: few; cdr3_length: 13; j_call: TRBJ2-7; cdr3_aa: CASSDGQSYEQYF; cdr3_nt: TGTGCCAGCAGCGACGGACAGTCCTACGAGCAGTACTTC
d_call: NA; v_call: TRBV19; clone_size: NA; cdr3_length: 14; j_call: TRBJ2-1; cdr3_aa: CASSTDGGSNEQFF; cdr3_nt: TGTGCCAGTAGTACCGATGGGGGCTCGAATGAGCAGTTCTTC
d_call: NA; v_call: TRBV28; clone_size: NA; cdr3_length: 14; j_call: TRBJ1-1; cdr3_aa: CASSLPFSADGTFF; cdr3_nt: TGTGCCAGCAGTCTTCCATTTAGTGCGGATGGTACTTTCTTT
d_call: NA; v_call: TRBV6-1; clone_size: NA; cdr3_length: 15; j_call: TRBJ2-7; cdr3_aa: CASRSISVYSYEQYF; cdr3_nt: TGTGCCAGCAGGTCGATAAGCGTATACTCCTACGAGCAGTACTTC
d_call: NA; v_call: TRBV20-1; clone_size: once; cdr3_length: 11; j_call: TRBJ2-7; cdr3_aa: CSRGEYYEQYF; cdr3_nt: TGCTCAAGGGGGGAGTACTACGAGCAGTACTTC
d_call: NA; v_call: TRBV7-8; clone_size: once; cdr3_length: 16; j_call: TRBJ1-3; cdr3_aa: CASSLGVSLAGNTIYF; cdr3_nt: TGTGCCAGCAGCTTAGGTGTGTCTCTCGCTGGAAACACCATATATTTT
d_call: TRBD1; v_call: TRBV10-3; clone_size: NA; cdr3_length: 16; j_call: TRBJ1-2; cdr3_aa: CAISGRDRGMNYGYTF; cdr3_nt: TGTGCCATCAGCGGAAGGGACAGGGGGATGAACTATGGCTACACCTTC
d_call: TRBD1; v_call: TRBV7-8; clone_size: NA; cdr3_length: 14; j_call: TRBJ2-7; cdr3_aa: CASSSVETGLEQYF; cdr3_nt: TGTGCCAGCAGCTCGGTAGAGACAGGGCTCGAGCAGTACTTC
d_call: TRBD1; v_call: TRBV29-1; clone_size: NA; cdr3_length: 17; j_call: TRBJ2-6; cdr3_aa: CSVEDGTGGAGANVLTF; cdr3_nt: TGCAGCGTTGAAGATGGGACAGGGGGCGCTGGGGCCAACGTCCTGACTTTC
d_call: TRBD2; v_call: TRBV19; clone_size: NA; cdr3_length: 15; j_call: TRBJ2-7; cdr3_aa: CASSTRLAGFYEQYF; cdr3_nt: TGTGCCAGTAGTACCAGACTAGCGGGGTTCTACGAGCAGTACTTC
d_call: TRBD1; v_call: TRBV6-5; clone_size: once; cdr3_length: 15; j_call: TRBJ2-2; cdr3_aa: CASSPQGVDTGELFF; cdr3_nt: TGTGCCAGCAGCCCCCAGGGGGTGGACACCGGGGAGCTGTTTTTT
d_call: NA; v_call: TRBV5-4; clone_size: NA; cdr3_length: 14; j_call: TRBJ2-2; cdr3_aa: CASSLGRITGELFF; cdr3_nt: TGTGCCAGCAGCTTGGGTAGGATTACCGGGGAGCTGTTTTTT